The entry below gives a single TCR beta chain sequence along with its context. The source of the sample is a study of blood T cells in healthy people across ages. The CDR3 length is 18 residues. Per germline, CDR1 LGHNA and CDR2 YSLEER. V was pared by 2 bases and J by 2 bases, with 6 bases of the junction left unmatched. With a J-beta primer mix and a sample-barcoded 5' primer, a second PCR ran about 7 to 12 cycles. Each CDR3 protein is one row after TCRdb ran MiXCR on the 5' RACE reads. The repertoire holds some 1.5 million distinct CDR3 sequences, approximately 30% seen once, with 7.7% in the top ten. There were healthy Caucasian individuals from Russia, aged roughly 6 to 90, serving as donors. A minimum of 5.5 micrograms of total RNA was extracted per sample.

The sample taken for sequencing was blood. This sequence was found in a woman aged 25 to 39 in good health. The chain uses TRBV4-3 and TRBJ2-5, with 15 bases matching TRBD2. This CDR3 reads CASSQSGLAGGGQETQYF. The DNA for the CDR3 is TGCGCCAGCAGCCAATCAGGACTAGCGGGAGGGGGGCAAGAGACCCAGTACTTC.